This T cell receptor beta chain emerged from a study of cytomegalovirus exposure and HLA in healthy donors. Primers for the PCR totalled 60 Vbeta and 13 Jbeta. TCRdb keeps only in-frame clones here, not all; method: immunoSEQ multiplex PCR. The table shows approximately 120,000 clones, with 76% occurring only once. This clone occurred a few times. This clonotype was obtained from a woman aged 40 to 50 in good health and CMV-seropositive. Sequenced material: PBMCs.

The chain's CDR3 is CASSELWGHTEAFF. DNA for the CDR3: TGTGCCAGCAGTGAACTATGGGGGCACACTGAAGCTTTCTTT. This sequence joins TRBV6-1 and TRBJ1-1, with D perhaps matching TRBD1 (6 bases). CDR3 length equals 14 residues. Germline V gene lookup returns CDR1 MNHNS and CDR2 SASEGT. V lost 2 bases to trimming and J lost 3 bases, with 10 bases between them.